The clone carrying this T cell receptor beta chain has a count of ten or more. The V gene lost 3 bases and the J gene lost 5 bases, with 17 bases spanning the gap. The CDR3 runs to 17 residues. The germline V gene has CDR1 MNHEY and CDR2 SMNVEV (reference sequence). All enrollees were roughly 18 to 89 years old and from roughly 22 US areas. Within 2 weeks of study entry, exposed participants had contacted a PCR-confirmed or clinician-diagnosed COVID-19 case. These data are taken from a study of blood T cell repertoires in COVID-19. Study details: From the United States, Italy and Spain came samples of acute and convalescent COVID-19.

Authors' analysis steps: Amplification with reference gene primers provided the estimates of nucleated cell counts. Some clones are missing from TCRdb's copy, which holds only in-frame ones; the method was immunoSEQ multiplex PCR. The DNA gave D and trimming, while V, J and clone size come from that table. The repertoire consists of about 320,000 clones, with approximately 90% occurring once and the leading ten covering 3.9%. This clonotype originated in a woman aged 25-40 years who had been exposed to COVID-19. Sequences were obtained from PBMCs or T cells enriched from blood (not recorded which). The V call is TRBV27, the J call TRBJ1-6, with a possible D match to TRBD1 (6 bases). CDR3 DNA: TGTGCCAGCAGTTTCCGGACAGTAACGTCGCATAATTCACCCCTCCACTTT. Its translation is CASSFRTVTSHNSPLHF.